This T cell receptor beta chain was profiled in a study of cytomegalovirus exposure and HLA in healthy donors. Findings and caveats of the study: Reported findings show TCR beta sequences accurately forecast HLA-A and HLA-B alleles in most subjects. Researchers reported in a later analysis that a missense DCLRE1C variant was tied to TCR beta V- and J-gene trimming. Among TCR beta chains, those listed as cytomegalovirus-associated numbered fewer than 200.

The primer mix had 60 Vbeta and 13 Jbeta primers. As processed by the authors: Around 10 million of the 60 million to 90 million unique TCR beta chains counted in a later analysis were shared. TCRdb keeps only in-frame clones here, not all; method: immunoSEQ multiplex PCR. V and J calls and clone size are given by that table; D and trimming were obtained from the DNA. The sample has about 190,000 clones, 70% to 75% seen once; the top ten hold about 5%. Notes on this clone: Antigen: not known.

Germline loops: CDR1 LNHDA, CDR2 SQIVND (reference sequence). The CDR3 has 15 residues. V lost 7 bases to trimming and J lost 9 bases; unmatched junction nucleotides: 8. The genes are TRBV19 and TRBJ1-6; 11 bases agree with TRBD1. The sequence came from a man aged 30-40 years in good health and CMV-seropositive. Material: PBMCs. The CDR3 spells CASTQDRGRGSPLHF. The DNA of the CDR3 is TGTGCCAGTACCCAGGACAGGGGGCGCGGTTCACCCCTCCACTTT.